The text below deals with one T cell receptor (beta chain). The target antigen is unknown. These data originate in a study of cytomegalovirus exposure and HLA in healthy donors. General study points: Most TCR sequences proved rare, with some public TCRs found in many donors. Earlier analysis looked at TCR beta V segments, and most were productive about 90% or about 30% of the time.

The PCR contained 60 Vbeta and 13 Jbeta primers. Sequencing was performed with immunoSEQ multiplex PCR; in TCRdb, only in-frame clones are kept and a portion is missing. The sample has some 120,000 clones, around 80% seen once. Germline CDR1 reads SGHDT; CDR2 reads YYEEEE. The CDR3 loop spans 15 amino acids. V trimming: 0 bases; J trimming: 3 bases; junction bases outside the gene matches: 3. Sequencing used PBMCs. The sequence was obtained from a young man in good health and CMV-seronegative. This sequence joins TRBV5-6 and TRBJ1-2; 9 nucleotides line up with TRBD1. The CDR3 sequence is CASSLAQGAYYGYTF. The CDR3 coding sequence is TGTGCCAGCAGCTTGGCACAGGGGGCGTACTATGGCTACACCTTC.